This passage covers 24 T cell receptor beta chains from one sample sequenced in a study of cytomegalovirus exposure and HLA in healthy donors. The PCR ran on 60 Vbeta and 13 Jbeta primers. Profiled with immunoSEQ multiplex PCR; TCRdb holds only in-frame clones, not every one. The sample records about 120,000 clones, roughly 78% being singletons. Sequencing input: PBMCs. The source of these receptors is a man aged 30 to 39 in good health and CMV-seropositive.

DNA of the CDR3: TGTGCCAGCAGTTACGGACAGGAGCAGTACTTC. Translation gives CASSYGQEQYF. The chain has TRBV6-5 and TRBJ2-7; D is possibly TRBD1 (6 bases). Trimming removed 2 bases from V and 7 bases from J, with 6 bases in between. CDR1 is MNHEY, CDR2 SVGAGI, per germline. The length of the CDR3 is 11 residues.

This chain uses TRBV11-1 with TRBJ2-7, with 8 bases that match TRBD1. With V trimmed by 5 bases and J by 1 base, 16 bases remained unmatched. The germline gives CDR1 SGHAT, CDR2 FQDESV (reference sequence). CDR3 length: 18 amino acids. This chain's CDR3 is CASSHPTQGASRSYEQYF. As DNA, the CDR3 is TGTGCCAGCAGCCACCCGACTCAGGGGGCGTCTCGTTCCTACGAGCAGTACTTC.

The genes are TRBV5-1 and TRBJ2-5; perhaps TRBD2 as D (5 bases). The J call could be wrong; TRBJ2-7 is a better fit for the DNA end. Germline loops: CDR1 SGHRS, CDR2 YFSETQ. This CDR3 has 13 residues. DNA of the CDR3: TGCGCCAGCAGCGCTGCAGGAGGCTACGAGCAGTACTTC. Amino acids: CASSAAGGYEQYF.

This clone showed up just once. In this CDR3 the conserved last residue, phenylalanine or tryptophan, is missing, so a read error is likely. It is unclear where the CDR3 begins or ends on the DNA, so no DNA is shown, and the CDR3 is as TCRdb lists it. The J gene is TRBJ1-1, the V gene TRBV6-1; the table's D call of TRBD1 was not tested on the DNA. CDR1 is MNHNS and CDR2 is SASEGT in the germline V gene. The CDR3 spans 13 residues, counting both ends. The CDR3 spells CASSVKGGTGGFI.

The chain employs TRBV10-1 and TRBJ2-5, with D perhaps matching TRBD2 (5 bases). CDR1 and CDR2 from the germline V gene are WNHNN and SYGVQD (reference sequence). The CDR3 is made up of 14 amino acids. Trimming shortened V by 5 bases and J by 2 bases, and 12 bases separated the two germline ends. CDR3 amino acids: CASSFSVRQETQYF. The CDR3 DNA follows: TGCGCCAGCAGTTTTAGCGTTAGACAAGAGACCCAGTACTTC.

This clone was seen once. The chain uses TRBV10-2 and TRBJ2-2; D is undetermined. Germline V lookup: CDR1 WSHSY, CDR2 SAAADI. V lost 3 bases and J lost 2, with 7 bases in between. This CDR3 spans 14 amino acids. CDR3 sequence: CASSEQPNTGELFF. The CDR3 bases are TGCGCCAGCAGTGAACAGCCTAACACCGGGGAGCTGTTTTTT.

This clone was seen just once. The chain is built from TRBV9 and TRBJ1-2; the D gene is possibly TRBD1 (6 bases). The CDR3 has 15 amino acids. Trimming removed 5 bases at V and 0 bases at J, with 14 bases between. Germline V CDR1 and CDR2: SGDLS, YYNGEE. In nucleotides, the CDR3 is TGTGCCAGCAGGCCCGAGCAGGGGCCTAACTATGGCTACACCTTC. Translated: CASRPEQGPNYGYTF.

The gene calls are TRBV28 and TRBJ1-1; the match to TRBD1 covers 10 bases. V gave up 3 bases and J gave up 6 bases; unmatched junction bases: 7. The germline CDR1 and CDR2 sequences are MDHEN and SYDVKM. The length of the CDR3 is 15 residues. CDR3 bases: TGTGCCAGCAGTTTGTCGACAGGGGGCGGGTCTGAAGCTTTCTTT. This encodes CASSLSTGGGSEAFF.

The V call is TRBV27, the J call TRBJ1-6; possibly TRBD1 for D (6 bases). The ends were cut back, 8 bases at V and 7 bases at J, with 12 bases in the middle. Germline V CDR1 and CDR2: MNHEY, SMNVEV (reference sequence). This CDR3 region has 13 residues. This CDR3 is CASGKTGNSPLHF. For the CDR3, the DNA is TGTGCCAGCGGTAAAACAGGGAATTCACCCCTCCACTTT.

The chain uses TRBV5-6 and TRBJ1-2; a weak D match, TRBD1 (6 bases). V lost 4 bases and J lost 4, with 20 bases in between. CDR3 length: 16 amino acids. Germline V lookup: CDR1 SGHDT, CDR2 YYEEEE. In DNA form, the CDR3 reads TGTGCCAGCAGCCTGGGTATCGGGACATCTGTCTATGGCTACACCTTC. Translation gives CASSLGIGTSVYGYTF. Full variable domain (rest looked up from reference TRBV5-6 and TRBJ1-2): DAGVTQSPTHLIKTRGQQVTLRCSPKSGHDTVSWYQQALGQGPQFIFQYYEEEERQRGNFPDRFSGHQFPNYSSELNVNALLLGDSALYLCASSLGIGTSVYGYTFGSGTRLTVV.

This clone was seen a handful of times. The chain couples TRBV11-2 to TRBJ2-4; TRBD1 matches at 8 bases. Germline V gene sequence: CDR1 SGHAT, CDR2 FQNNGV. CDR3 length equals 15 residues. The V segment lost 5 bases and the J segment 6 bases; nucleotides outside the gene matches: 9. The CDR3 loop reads CASSPVTGVGNIQYF. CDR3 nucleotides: TGTGCCAGCAGCCCCGTGACAGGGGTGGGAAACATTCAGTACTTC.

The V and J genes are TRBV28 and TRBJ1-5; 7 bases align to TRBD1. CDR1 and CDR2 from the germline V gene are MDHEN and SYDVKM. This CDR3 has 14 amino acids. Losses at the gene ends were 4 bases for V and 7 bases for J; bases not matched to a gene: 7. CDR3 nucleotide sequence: TGTGCCAGCAGTTACATTGACAGGGTCCAGCCCCAGCATTTT. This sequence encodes CASSYIDRVQPQHF.

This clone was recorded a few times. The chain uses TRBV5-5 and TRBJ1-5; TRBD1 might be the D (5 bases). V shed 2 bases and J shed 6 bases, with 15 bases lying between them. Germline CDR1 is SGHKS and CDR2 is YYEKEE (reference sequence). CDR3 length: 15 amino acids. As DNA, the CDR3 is TGTGCCAGCAGCTTTGGGGCGGGAAGTAGTCAGCCCCAGCATTTT. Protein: CASSFGAGSSQPQHF.

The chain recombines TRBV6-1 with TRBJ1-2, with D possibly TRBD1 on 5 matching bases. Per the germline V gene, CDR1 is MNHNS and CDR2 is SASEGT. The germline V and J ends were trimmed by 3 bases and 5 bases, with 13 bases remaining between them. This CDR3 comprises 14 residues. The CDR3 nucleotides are TGTGCCAGCAGTGACTCGGGACTCACTTATGGCTACACCTTC. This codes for CASSDSGLTYGYTF.

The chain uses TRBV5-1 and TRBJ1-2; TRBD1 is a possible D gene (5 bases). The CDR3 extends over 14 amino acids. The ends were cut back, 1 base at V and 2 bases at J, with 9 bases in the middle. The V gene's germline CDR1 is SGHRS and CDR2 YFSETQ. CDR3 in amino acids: CASSLRGANYGYTF. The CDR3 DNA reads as TGCGCCAGCAGCTTGAGGGGCGCGAACTATGGCTACACCTTC.

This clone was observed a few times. CDR3 nucleotides: TGTGCCAGTAGTGCCTGGACAGGGAGGACGGATGGCTACACCTTC. Protein sequence: CASSAWTGRTDGYTF. The rearrangement links TRBV19 to TRBJ1-2; 8 bases are a match to TRBD1. The CDR3 length is 15 residues. Germline values: CDR1 LNHDA, CDR2 SQIVND (reference sequence). V shed 5 bases, J shed 6 bases, and the junction held 11 bases outside the gene matches.

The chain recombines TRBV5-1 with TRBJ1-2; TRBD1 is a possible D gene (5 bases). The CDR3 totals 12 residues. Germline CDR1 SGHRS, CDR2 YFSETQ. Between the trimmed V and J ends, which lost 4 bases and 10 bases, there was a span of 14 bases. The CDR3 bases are TGCGCCAGCAGCCCAGGGACTATACACTACACCTTC. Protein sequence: CASSPGTIHYTF.

This CDR3 reads CASIQWIQGETEAFF. CDR3 coding DNA: TGTGCCAGCATCCAATGGATACAGGGAGAGACTGAAGCTTTCTTT. The J gene is TRBJ1-1, the V gene TRBV11-1; a possible D gene is TRBD1 (6 bases). Germline V gene sequence: CDR1 SGHAT, CDR2 FQDESV (reference sequence). The CDR3 sequence is 15 residues long. Deletions cut 7 bases from V and 5 bases from J, with 20 bases between.

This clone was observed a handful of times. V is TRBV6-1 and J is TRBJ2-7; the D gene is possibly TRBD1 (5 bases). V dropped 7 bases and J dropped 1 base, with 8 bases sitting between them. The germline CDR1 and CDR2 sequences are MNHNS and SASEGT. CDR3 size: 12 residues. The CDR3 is CASNRLSYEQYF. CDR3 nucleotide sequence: TGTGCCAGCAACAGGTTGTCCTACGAGCAGTACTTC.

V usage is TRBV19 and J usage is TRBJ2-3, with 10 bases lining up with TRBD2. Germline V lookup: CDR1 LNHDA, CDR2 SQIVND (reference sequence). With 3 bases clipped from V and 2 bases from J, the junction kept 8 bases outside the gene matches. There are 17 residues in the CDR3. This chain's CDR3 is CASSIALSGGFTDTQYF. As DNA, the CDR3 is TGTGCCAGTAGTATCGCACTTAGCGGGGGGTTCACAGATACGCAGTATTTT.

Here the CDR3 DNA reads TGTGCCAGCTCGGGACAGGTCGGCACGCCCCTCCACTTT. Translation: CASSGQVGTPLHF. V and J are TRBV6-5 and TRBJ1-6; 8 bases fit TRBD1. Germline V gives CDR1 MNHEY, CDR2 SVGAGI. V dropped 8 bases and J dropped 13; count of bases not matched to a gene: 10. This CDR3 comprises 13 residues.

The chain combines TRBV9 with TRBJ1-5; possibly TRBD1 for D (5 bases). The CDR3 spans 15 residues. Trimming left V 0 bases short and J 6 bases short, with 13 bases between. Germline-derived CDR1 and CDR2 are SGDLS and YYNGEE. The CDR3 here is CASSVGGRRGQPQHF. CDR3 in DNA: TGTGCCAGCAGCGTAGGTGGACGGAGGGGTCAGCCCCAGCATTTT. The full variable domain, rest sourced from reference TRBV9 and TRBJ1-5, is DSGVTQTPKHLITATGQRVTLRCSPRSGDLSVYWYQQSLDQGLQFLIQYYNGEERAKGNILERFSAQQFPDLHSELNLSSLELGDSALYFCASSVGGRRGQPQHFGDGTRLSIL.

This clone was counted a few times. The CDR3 loop is CASSFSGQAISQPQHF. The CDR3 DNA is TGTGCCAGCAGTTTTTCAGGACAGGCGATCTCTCAGCCCCAGCATTTT. The chain links TRBV28 to TRBJ1-5, with 7 nucleotides matching TRBD1. This CDR3 spans 16 amino acids. Germline CDR1 reads MDHEN; CDR2 reads SYDVKM. The trim removed 3 bases at V and 6 bases at J, leaving 11 bases unmatched.

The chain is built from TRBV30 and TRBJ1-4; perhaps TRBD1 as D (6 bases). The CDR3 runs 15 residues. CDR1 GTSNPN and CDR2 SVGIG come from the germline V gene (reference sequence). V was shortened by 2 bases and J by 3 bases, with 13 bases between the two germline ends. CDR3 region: CAWSLGAGANEKLFF. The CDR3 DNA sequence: TGTGCCTGGAGTCTGGGGGCGGGAGCTAATGAAAAACTGTTTTTT.